This T cell receptor (beta chain) is from a study of T cell repertoires in cytomegalovirus infection. Background on the study: Use of recently identified HLA-C-restricted and well-studied HLA-B-restricted CMV epitopes was part of the study.

TCRdb used MiXCR to reprocess the reads, holding one entry per CDR3 protein. The sample has some 590,000 distinct CDR3 sequences, 40% seen once. Overall study results and limits: Totalled public TCR beta family frequency picked out people who carried CMV plus the relevant HLA.

This clonotype was recorded a few times. Its antigen is not known. The trim removed 1 base at V and 9 bases at J, leaving 5 bases unmatched. Germline values: CDR1 SGHVS, CDR2 FQNEAQ. CDR3 length equals 14 residues. The TCR sequence derives from a human donor in good health (CMV status not recorded). Some clones in this sample may be carry-over from other donors' samples. The chain combines TRBV7-8 with TRBJ2-1, with 8 bases lining up with TRBD2. The input for sequencing was cultured PBMCs, taken from culture after CMV antigen stimulation. CDR3 region: CASSLVTRGGEQFF. CDR3 nucleotide sequence: TGTGCCAGCAGCTTAGTTACTCGGGGGGGTGAGCAGTTCTTC.